These T cell receptor beta chains were read from a single sample in a study of T cells in Graves' hyperthyroidism and ophthalmopathy. In TCRdb, the multiplex PCR reads were re-called with MiXCR into one record per CDR3 protein. The sample includes some 300,000 distinct CDR3 sequences, roughly 19% of them seen just once. The sample comprised blood. The receptors here all came from a man over 45 with Graves' ophthalmopathy. Each CDR3 is given with its conserved first and last residue. The order of the fields is V gene, clone size, D gene, J gene, CDR3 DNA, CDR3 protein. The D gene is left open where the match is weak. Size is stated for part of the rows, as once, few or many counts, or as a class when the clone is expanded.

v_gene: TRBV5-1; abundance: NA; d_gene: TRBD1; j_gene: TRBJ2-3; CDR3nt: TGCGCCAGCAGCACGGACCGGGACAGCCCTCTTCAGACTAGCACAGATACGCAGTATTTT; CDR3aa: CASSTDRDSPLQTSTDTQYF
v_gene: TRBV27; abundance: many; d_gene: TRBD2; j_gene: TRBJ2-7; CDR3nt: TGTGCCAGCAGTTTAACTAGCGGGAAGGCCTACGAGCAGTACTTC; CDR3aa: CASSLTSGKAYEQYF
v_gene: TRBV7-9; abundance: NA; d_gene: TRBD1; j_gene: TRBJ1-2; CDR3nt: TGTGCCAGCAGCTTAGCAGGGGGCTCGGACGGTTTTAACTATGGCTACACCTTC; CDR3aa: CASSLAGGSDGFNYGYTF
v_gene: TRBV20-1; abundance: many; d_gene: NA; j_gene: TRBJ2-7; CDR3nt: TGCAGTGCTAGAGATCTCTTAGGGGGGAGCTCCTACGAGCAGTACTTC; CDR3aa: CSARDLLGGSSYEQYF
v_gene: TRBV20-1; abundance: few; d_gene: TRBD2; j_gene: TRBJ2-1; CDR3nt: TGCAGTGCTAGAGGGGTGACTAGCGGTGCCTACAATGAGCAGTTCTTC; CDR3aa: CSARGVTSGAYNEQFF
v_gene: TRBV10-1; abundance: few; d_gene: TRBD2; j_gene: TRBJ2-2; CDR3nt: TGCGCCAGCAGTGAAGCGGGGACCGGGGAGCTGTTTTTT; CDR3aa: CASSEAGTGELFF
v_gene: TRBV19; abundance: NA; d_gene: NA; j_gene: TRBJ2-7; CDR3nt: TGTGCCAGACCGGGGGAACAGGGGGAGCAGTACTTC; CDR3aa: CARPGEQGEQYF
v_gene: TRBV5-5; abundance: many; d_gene: TRBD2; j_gene: TRBJ2-3; CDR3nt: TGTGCCAGCAGCTTGGAGGGGGGACTAGCAGATACGCAGTATTTT; CDR3aa: CASSLEGGLADTQYF
v_gene: TRBV28; abundance: many; d_gene: TRBD1; j_gene: TRBJ2-7; CDR3nt: TGTGCCAGCAAATCGCTTACGGGACAGGAGGCCTACGAGCAGTACTTC; CDR3aa: CASKSLTGQEAYEQYF
v_gene: TRBV27; abundance: few; d_gene: TRBD1; j_gene: TRBJ1-2; CDR3nt: TGTGCCAGCAGTACGACAGGGCGTGTCGGGTATGGCTACACCTTC; CDR3aa: CASSTTGRVGYGYTF
v_gene: TRBV5-1; abundance: few; d_gene: NA; j_gene: TRBJ2-1; CDR3nt: TGCGCCAGCAGCTTGAGTCCGGCCGGCGTTGAAGGTGAGCAGTTCTTC; CDR3aa: CASSLSPAGVEGEQFF
v_gene: TRBV2; abundance: many; d_gene: NA; j_gene: TRBJ1-1; CDR3nt: TGTGCCAGCAGTGTCTTTAGCCTCACTGAAGCTTTCTTT; CDR3aa: CASSVFSLTEAFF
v_gene: TRBV3-1; abundance: many; d_gene: TRBD2; j_gene: TRBJ2-1; CDR3nt: TGTGCCAGCAGCCAAGGTCTAGCGGACAATGAGCAGTTCTTC; CDR3aa: CASSQGLADNEQFF
v_gene: TRBV5-1; abundance: many; d_gene: NA; j_gene: TRBJ2-3; CDR3nt: TGCGCCAGCAGCTTGGACGCGGGGACAGATACGCAGTATTTT; CDR3aa: CASSLDAGTDTQYF
v_gene: TRBV28; abundance: many; d_gene: NA; j_gene: TRBJ2-7; CDR3nt: TGTGCCAGCATTGACCGGGACGGACCCCCGCGGTACGAGCAGTACTTC; CDR3aa: CASIDRDGPPRYEQYF
v_gene: TRBV10-3; abundance: few; d_gene: NA; j_gene: TRBJ1-4; CDR3nt: TGTGCCATCAGTGAGTCGATTGAAGGGGGGGAAAAACTGTTTTTT; CDR3aa: CAISESIEGGEKLFF
v_gene: TRBV4-1; abundance: NA; d_gene: NA; j_gene: TRBJ2-1; CDR3nt: TGCGCCAGCAGCCAAGATCTGGGACAAACGCTCTACAATGAGCAGTTCTTC; CDR3aa: CASSQDLGQTLYNEQFF
v_gene: TRBV19; abundance: once; d_gene: NA; j_gene: TRBJ2-4; CDR3nt: TGTGCCAGTAGTATTCCGACAGTAAACATTCAGTACTTC; CDR3aa: CASSIPTVNIQYF
v_gene: TRBV2; abundance: few; d_gene: NA; j_gene: TRBJ2-2; CDR3nt: TGTGCCAGCAGTCTCGGGACAAACACCGGGGAGCTGTTTTTT; CDR3aa: CASSLGTNTGELFF